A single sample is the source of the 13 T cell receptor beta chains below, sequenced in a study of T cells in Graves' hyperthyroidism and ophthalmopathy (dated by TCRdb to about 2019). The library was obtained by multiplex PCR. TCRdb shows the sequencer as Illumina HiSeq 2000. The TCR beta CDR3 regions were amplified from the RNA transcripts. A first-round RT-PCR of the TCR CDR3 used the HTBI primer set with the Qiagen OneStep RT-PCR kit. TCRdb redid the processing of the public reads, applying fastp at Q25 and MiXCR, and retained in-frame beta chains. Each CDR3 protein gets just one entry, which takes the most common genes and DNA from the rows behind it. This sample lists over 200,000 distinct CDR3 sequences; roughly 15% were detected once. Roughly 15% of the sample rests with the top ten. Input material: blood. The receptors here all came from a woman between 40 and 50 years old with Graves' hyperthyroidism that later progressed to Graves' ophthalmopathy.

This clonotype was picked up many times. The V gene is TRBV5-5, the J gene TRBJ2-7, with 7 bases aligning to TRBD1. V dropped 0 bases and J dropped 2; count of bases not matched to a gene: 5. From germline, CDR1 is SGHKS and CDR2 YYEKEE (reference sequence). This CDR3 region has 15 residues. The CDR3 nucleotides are TGTGCCAGCAGCTTGGGCAACAGGGGCCCCTACGAGCAGTACTTC. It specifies CASSLGNRGPYEQYF.

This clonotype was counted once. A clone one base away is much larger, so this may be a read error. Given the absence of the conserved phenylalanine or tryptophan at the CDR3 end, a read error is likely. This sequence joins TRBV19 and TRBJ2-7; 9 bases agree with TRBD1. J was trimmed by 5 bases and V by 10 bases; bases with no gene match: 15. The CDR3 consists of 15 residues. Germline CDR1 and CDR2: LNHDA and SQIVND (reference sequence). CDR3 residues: CATRGAGTGFHEQYL. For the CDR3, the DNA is TGTGCCACTAGAGGGGCAGGGACAGGGTTCCACGAGCAGTACCTC.

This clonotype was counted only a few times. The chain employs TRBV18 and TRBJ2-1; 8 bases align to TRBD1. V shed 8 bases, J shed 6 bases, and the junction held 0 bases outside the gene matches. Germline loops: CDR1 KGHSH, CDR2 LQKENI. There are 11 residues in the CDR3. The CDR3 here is CASDRGNEQFF. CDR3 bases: TGTGCCAGCGACAGGGGCAATGAGCAGTTCTTC.

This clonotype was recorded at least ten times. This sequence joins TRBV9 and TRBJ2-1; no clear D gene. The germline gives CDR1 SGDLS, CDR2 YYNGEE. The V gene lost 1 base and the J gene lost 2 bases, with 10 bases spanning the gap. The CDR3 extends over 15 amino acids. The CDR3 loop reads CASSVQPVTYNEQFF. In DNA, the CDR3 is TGTGCCAGCAGCGTACAGCCCGTCACCTACAATGAGCAGTTCTTC.

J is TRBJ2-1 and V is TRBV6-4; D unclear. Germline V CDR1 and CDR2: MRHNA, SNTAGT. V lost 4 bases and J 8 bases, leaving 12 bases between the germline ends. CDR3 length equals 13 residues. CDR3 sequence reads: CASSVSLYHEQFF. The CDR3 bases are TGTGCCAGCAGTGTATCATTGTATCATGAGCAGTTCTTC.

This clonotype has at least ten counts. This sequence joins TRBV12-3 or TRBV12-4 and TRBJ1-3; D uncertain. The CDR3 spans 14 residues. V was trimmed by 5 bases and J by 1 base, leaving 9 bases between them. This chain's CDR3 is CASSPTISGNTIYF. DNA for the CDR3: TGTGCCAGCAGTCCGACAATTTCTGGAAACACCATATATTTT.

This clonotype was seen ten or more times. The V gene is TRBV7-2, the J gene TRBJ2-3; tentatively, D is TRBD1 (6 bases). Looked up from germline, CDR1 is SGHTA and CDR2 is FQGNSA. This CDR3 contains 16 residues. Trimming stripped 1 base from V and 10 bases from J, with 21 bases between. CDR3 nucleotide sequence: TGTGCCAGCAGCTTAGGAGGGGGATCTGGCCTCCGATCGCAGTATTTT. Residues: CASSLGGGSGLRSQYF. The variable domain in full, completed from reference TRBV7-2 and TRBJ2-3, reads GAGVSQSPSNKVTEKGKDVELRCDPISGHTALYWYRQSLGQGLEFLIYFQGNSAPDKSGLPSDRFSAERTGGSVSTLTIQRTQQEDSAVYLCASSLGGGSGLRSQYFGPGTRLTVL.

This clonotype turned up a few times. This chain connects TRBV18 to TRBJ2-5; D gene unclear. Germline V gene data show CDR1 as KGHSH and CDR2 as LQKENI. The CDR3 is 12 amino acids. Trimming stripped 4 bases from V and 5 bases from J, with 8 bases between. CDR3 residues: CASSLWDETQYF. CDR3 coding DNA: TGTGCCAGCTCACTGTGGGATGAGACCCAGTACTTC. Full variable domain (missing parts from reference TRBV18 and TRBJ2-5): NAGVMQNPRHLVRRRGQEARLRCSPMKGHSHVYWYRQLPEEGLKFMVYLQKENIIDESGMPKERFSAEFPKEGPSILRIQQVVRGDSAAYFCASSLWDETQYFGPGTRLLVL.

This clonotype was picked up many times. For the CDR3, the DNA is TGTGCCAGCAGTTTAGCGTCCCGTGCCCTTGAGCAGTACTTC. This codes for CASSLASRALEQYF. This chain connects TRBV28 to TRBJ2-7; D gene ambiguous. V lost 2 bases and J lost 7, with 15 bases in between. The CDR3 is 14 amino acids. Germline loops: CDR1 MDHEN, CDR2 SYDVKM.

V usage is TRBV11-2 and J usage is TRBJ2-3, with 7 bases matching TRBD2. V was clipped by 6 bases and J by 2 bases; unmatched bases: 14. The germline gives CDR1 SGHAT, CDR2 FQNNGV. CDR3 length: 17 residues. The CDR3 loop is CASSLAGVLGNTDTQYF. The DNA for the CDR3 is TGTGCCAGCAGTTTGGCGGGAGTTCTCGGGAACACAGATACGCAGTATTTT. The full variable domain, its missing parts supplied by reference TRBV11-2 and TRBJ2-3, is EAGVAQSPRYKIIEKRQSVAFWCNPISGHATLYWYQQILGQGPKLLIQFQNNGVVDDSQLPKDRFSAERLKGVDSTLKIQPAKLEDSAVYLCASSLAGVLGNTDTQYFGPGTRLTVL.

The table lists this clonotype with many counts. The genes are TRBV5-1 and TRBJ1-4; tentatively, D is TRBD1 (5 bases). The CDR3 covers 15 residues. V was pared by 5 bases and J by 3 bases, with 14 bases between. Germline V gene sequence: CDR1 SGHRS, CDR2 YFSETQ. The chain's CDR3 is CASSAGGFANEKLFF. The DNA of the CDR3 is TGCGCCAGCAGTGCGGGGGGGTTCGCTAATGAAAAACTGTTTTTT.

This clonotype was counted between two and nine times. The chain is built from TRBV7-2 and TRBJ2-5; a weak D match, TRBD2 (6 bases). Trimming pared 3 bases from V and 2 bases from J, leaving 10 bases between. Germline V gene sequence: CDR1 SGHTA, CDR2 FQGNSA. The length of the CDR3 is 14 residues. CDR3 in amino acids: CASSFGGYQETQYF. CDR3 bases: TGTGCCAGCAGCTTTGGGGGGTATCAAGAGACCCAGTACTTC.

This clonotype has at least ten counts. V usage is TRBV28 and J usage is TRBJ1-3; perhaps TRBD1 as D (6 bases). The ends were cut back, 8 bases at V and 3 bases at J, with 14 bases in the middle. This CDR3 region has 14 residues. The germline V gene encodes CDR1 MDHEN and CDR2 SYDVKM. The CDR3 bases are TGTGCCAGCCGCGACAGGTCGCTTGGAAACACCATATATTTT. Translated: CASRDRSLGNTIYF.